These 17 T cell receptor beta chains were all obtained from the same sample, sequenced in a study of cytomegalovirus exposure and HLA in healthy donors. This PCR relied on a set of 60 Vbeta primers and 13 Jbeta primers. Profiled with immunoSEQ multiplex PCR; TCRdb holds only in-frame clones, not every one. The table lists around 89,000 clones, roughly 80% of them singletons. The sequenced sample consisted of PBMCs. The receptor set was obtained from a girl aged 2 to 9 in good health and CMV-seropositive.

This chain joins TRBV6-6 and TRBJ2-5; tentatively, D is TRBD2 (6 bases). CDR1 is MNHNY, CDR2 SVGAGI, per germline (reference sequence). The length of the CDR3 is 16 residues. V was pared by 6 bases and J by 3 bases, with 20 bases between. The CDR3 region has the DNA TGTGCCAGCAGCACCTTCCCAACGACGGGAGAAGAGACCCAGTACTTC. This codes for CASSTFPTTGEETQYF.

The rearrangement links TRBV28 to TRBJ2-7; the match to TRBD1 covers 9 bases. Unmatched junction bases numbered 6, after V lost 6 bases and J lost 0 bases. This CDR3 has 15 amino acids. Looked up from germline, CDR1 is MDHEN and CDR2 is SYDVKM. The CDR3 nucleotides are TGTGCCAGCAGCCGGACAGGGGTCCCCTCCTACGAGCAGTACTTC. Its protein product is CASSRTGVPSYEQYF. The full variable domain, with the rest looked up from reference TRBV28 and TRBJ2-7, is DVKVTQSSRYLVKRTGEKVFLECVQDMDHENMFWYRQDPGLGLRLIYFSYDVKMKEKGDIPEGYSVSREKKERFSLILESASTNQTSMYLCASSRTGVPSYEQYFGPGTRLTVT.

The rearrangement uses TRBV14 and TRBJ2-3; D call uncertain. Between the trimmed V and J ends, which lost 5 bases and 4 bases, there was a span of 19 bases. From germline, CDR1 is SGHDN and CDR2 FVKESK. This CDR3 has 16 amino acids. DNA for the CDR3: TGTGCCAGCAGCACCAAAGAATTGTATCGGGCAGATACGCAGTATTTT. The encoded protein is CASSTKELYRADTQYF.

This clone occurred a few times. This chain links TRBV2 with TRBJ2-5; possible D gene TRBD2, 6 bases. Germline V CDR1 and CDR2: SNHLY, FYNNEI. With 6 bases removed from V and 5 bases from J, the gap between germline ends came to 19 bases. This CDR3 is 15 amino acids long. The CDR3 bases are TGTGCCAGCAGGGGCGGCGCGGGGCGCGGGGAGACCCAGTACTTC. Its protein product is CASRGGAGRGETQYF. Full variable domain (remainder filled in from reference TRBV2 and TRBJ2-5): EPEVTQTPSHQVTQMGQEVILRCVPISNHLYFYWYRQILGQKVEFLVSFYNNEISEKSEIFDDQFSVERPDGSNFTLKIRSTKLEDSAMYFCASRGGAGRGETQYFGPGTRLLVL.

This clone turned up a few times. The chain couples TRBV5-1 to TRBJ2-1, with TRBD1 identical over 9 bases. CDR3 size: 12 residues. Per germline, CDR1 SGHRS and CDR2 YFSETQ. With 1 base clipped from V and 10 bases from J, the junction kept 0 bases outside the gene matches. The chain's CDR3 is CASSLTGGEQFF. The DNA of the CDR3 is TGCGCCAGCAGCTTGACAGGGGGCGAGCAGTTCTTC.

The V and J genes are TRBV29-1 and TRBJ2-2; 12 bases align to TRBD2. The CDR3 consists of 15 residues. Per germline, CDR1 SQVTM and CDR2 ANQGSEA. V was pared by 3 bases and J by 8 bases, with 7 bases of the junction left unmatched. The CDR3 bases are TGCAGCGTTGACGAGACTAGCGGGAGTTCGGGGGAGCTGTTTTTT. Encoded protein: CSVDETSGSSGELFF.

The V and J genes are TRBV7-8 and TRBJ1-5, with 7 bases that match TRBD1. The CDR3 sequence is 15 residues long. V was clipped by 5 bases and J by 3 bases; unmatched bases: 7. Germline V CDR1 and CDR2: SGHVS, FQNEAQ. Here the CDR3 reads CASSPRGMANQPQHF. The CDR3 DNA follows: TGTGCCAGCAGCCCCAGGGGGATGGCCAATCAGCCCCAGCATTTT.

This clone was detected once. CDR3 sequence: CASSLSSVQFF. The CDR3 DNA follows: TGTGCCAGCAGCCTGTCTAGTGTGCAGTTCTTC. The rearrangement links TRBV5-6 to TRBJ2-1, with D unresolved. V was pared by 4 bases and J by 12 bases, with 11 bases between. The CDR3 contains 11 residues. Per germline, CDR1 SGHDT and CDR2 YYEEEE.

The chain is built from TRBV30 and TRBJ2-2; a possible D gene is TRBD1 (5 bases). Trimming removed 7 bases at V and 5 bases at J, with 20 bases between. CDR3 length: 15 amino acids. Germline V lookup: CDR1 GTSNPN, CDR2 SVGIG (reference sequence). The CDR3 coding sequence is TGTGCCTCACCCGGTAGCAGGGTATCGACCGGGGAGCTGTTTTTT. It specifies CASPGSRVSTGELFF.

DNA of the CDR3: TGCAGCGTTGCGGCAGGAGGCCCCTATGGCTACACCTTC. Its translation: CSVAAGGPYGYTF. The rearrangement joins TRBV29-1 to TRBJ1-2; no firm D call. Between the trimmed V and J ends, which lost 4 bases and 4 bases, there was a span of 13 bases. From germline, CDR1 is SQVTM and CDR2 ANQGSEA. This CDR3 comprises 13 residues.

In the case of this clone: Sequence at one end of the junction differs from germline and may be a read error. V and J are TRBV5-1 and TRBJ2-5, with TRBD2 matching 12 bases. The CDR3 is 16 amino acids. In germline, CDR1 is SGHRS, CDR2 YFSETQ. CDR3 residues: CAGSRTSGTYQETQYF. The CDR3 region has the DNA TGCGCCGGCAGCAGGACTAGCGGGACGTACCAAGAGACCCAGTACTTC.

The rearrangement joins TRBV7-6 to TRBJ2-7; 9 bases agree with TRBD2. This CDR3 region has 15 residues. V gave up 4 bases and J gave up 6 bases; unmatched junction bases: 10. Germline V gene data show CDR1 as SGHVS and CDR2 as FNYEAQ. The DNA for the CDR3 is TGTGCCAGCAGCTCATATGTGGCTAGCGGGGCCGAGCAGTACTTC. It translates to CASSSYVASGAEQYF.

The chain links TRBV7-2 to TRBJ1-2, with a weak D call TRBD1 (6 bases). The V and J ends lost 3 bases and 4 bases respectively, with 18 bases between them. This CDR3 is built from 16 residues. Germline V gene data show CDR1 as SGHTA and CDR2 as FQGNSA. DNA of the CDR3: TGTGCCAGCAGCTTGATACGGGACACCTACTTCTATGGCTACACCTTC. Protein product: CASSLIRDTYFYGYTF.

The chain recombines TRBV6-4 with TRBJ2-3, with TRBD2 matching 10 bases. Looked up from germline, CDR1 is MRHNA and CDR2 is SNTAGT. The CDR3 spans 14 residues. With V trimmed by 6 bases and J by 6 bases, 6 bases remained unmatched. The CDR3 bases are TGTGCCAGCAGAGCGGGAGGGCCATCCGATACGCAGTATTTT. This codes for CASRAGGPSDTQYF.

In this sample, this clone turned up once. The chain is built from TRBV29-1 and TRBJ2-7; 7 bases are a match to TRBD1. The CDR3 covers 15 residues. The germline V gene encodes CDR1 SQVTM and CDR2 ANQGSEA. V shed 8 bases and J 3 bases; nucleotides not matched to a gene: 16. The CDR3 region has the DNA TGCAGCCAGTTAGTTCGGACAGGTAACAGCTACGAGCAGTACTTC. Translated, it gives CSQLVRTGNSYEQYF.

The chain has TRBV18 and TRBJ1-1; unclear D gene. There are 13 residues in the CDR3. From germline, CDR1 is KGHSH and CDR2 LQKENI. Trimming removed 6 bases from V and 4 bases from J, with 12 bases in between. The CDR3 reads CASSSAEGTEAFF. The CDR3 nucleotides read TGTGCCAGCTCCAGTGCGGAGGGCACTGAAGCTTTCTTT.

This chain links TRBV6-5 with TRBJ2-7, with D hard to call. Trimming shortened V by 5 bases and J by 6 bases, and 8 bases separated the two germline ends. CDR3 length: 11 amino acids. Per germline, CDR1 MNHEY and CDR2 SVGAGI. CDR3 region: CASSRPGEQYF. The CDR3 bases are TGTGCCAGCAGTCGCCCGGGCGAGCAGTACTTC.